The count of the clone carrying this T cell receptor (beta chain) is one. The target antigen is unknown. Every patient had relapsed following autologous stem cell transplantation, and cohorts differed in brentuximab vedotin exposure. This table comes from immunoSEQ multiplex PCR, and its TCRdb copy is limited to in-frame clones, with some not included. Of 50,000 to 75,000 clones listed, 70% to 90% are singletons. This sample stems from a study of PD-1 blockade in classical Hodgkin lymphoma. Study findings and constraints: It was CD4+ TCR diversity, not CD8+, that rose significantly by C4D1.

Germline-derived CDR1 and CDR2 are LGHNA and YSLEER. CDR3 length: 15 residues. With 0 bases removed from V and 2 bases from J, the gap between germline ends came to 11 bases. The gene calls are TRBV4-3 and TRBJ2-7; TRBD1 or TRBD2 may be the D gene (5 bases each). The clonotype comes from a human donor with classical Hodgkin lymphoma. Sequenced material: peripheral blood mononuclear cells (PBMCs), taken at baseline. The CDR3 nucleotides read TGCGCCAGCAGCCAAGATCGCACGGGGCCCTACGAGCAGTACTTC. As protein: CASSQDRTGPYEQYF.